The rows below give T cell receptor beta chains drawn from one sample of a study of metastatic and nonmetastatic thyroid tumors. TCRdb redid the clone calls on the PCR reads using MiXCR. The sample consists of roughly 40,000 clones, roughly 26% of them appearing once. Sequenced input: tumor tissue. These receptor sequences come from a female donor with papillary thyroid cancer or a benign thyroid nodule (not recorded which). Some clones in this sample may be carry-over from other donors' samples. The CDR3 runs from the conserved cysteine through the conserved F or W. Fields, in order: clone size, D gene, J gene, V gene, CDR3 protein, CDR3 DNA. The D gene is left open where the match is weak. Size is stated for part of the rows, as once, few or many counts, or as a class when the clone is expanded.

>many|.|TRBJ1-1|TRBV2
CASNRMNTEAFF
TGTGCCAGCAATCGGATGAACACTGAAGCTTTCTTT
>many|TRBD2|TRBJ2-1|TRBV6-4
CASSDSTSGSNEQFF
TGTGCCAGCAGTGACTCGACTAGCGGGAGCAATGAGCAGTTCTTC
>.|.|TRBJ1-1|TRBV28
CASSLHPMTANTEAFF
TGTGCCAGCAGTTTACACCCGATGACAGCGAACACTGAAGCTTTCTTT
>many|.|TRBJ1-4|TRBV30
CAWSGGISAKLFF
TGTGCCTGGAGTGGGGGCATTTCCGCAAAACTGTTTTTT
>many|.|TRBJ2-3|TRBV7-6
CASSLGATSTDTQYF
TGTGCCAGCAGCTTAGGGGCGACTAGCACAGATACGCAGTATTTT
>few|TRBD2|TRBJ2-1|TRBV27
CASSPPAGGLSEQFF
TGTGCCAGCAGTCCCCCGGCGGGAGGGCTCAGTGAGCAGTTCTTC
>few|.|TRBJ1-5|TRBV28
CASSFEGINQPQHF
TGTGCCAGCAGTTTTGAGGGGATTAACCAGCCCCAGCATTTT
>medium-sized|TRBD1|TRBJ2-5|TRBV6-1
CASTPFSSGGGKTQYF
TGTGCCAGCACCCCTTTCTCTTCAGGGGGCGGCAAGACCCAGTACTTC
>.|.|TRBJ2-7|TRBV20-1
CGAREPGCYEQYF
TGCGGTGCTAGAGAACCGGGGTGCTACGAGCAGTACTTC
>.|.|TRBJ1-1|TRBV6-5
CASSYLGDEAFF
TGTGCCAGCAGTTACCTAGGGGATGAAGCTTTCTTT
>few|.|TRBJ1-1|TRBV19
CASSRRDKNTEAFF
TGTGCCAGTAGTCGCCGGGACAAGAACACTGAAGCTTTCTTT
>.|TRBD1|TRBJ2-1|TRBV27
CASSLRGQGDNEQFF
TGTGCCAGCAGTTTAAGGGGACAGGGGGATAATGAGCAGTTCTTC
>many|TRBD1|TRBJ1-2|TRBV9
CASSEGQGGGGYTF
TGTGCCAGCAGCGAGGGACAGGGAGGTGGTGGCTACACCTTC
>many|.|TRBJ1-4|TRBV6-1
CASSAQVHEKLFF
TGTGCCAGCAGTGCTCAGGTACACGAAAAACTGTTTTTT
>many|.|TRBJ1-3|TRBV10-3
CAISEGLGNTIYF
TGTGCCATCAGTGAGGGACTTGGAAACACCATATATTTT
>.|.|TRBJ2-2|TRBV11-3
CASSRQTGELFF
TGTGCCAGCAGCCGACAAACCGGGGAGCTGTTTTTT
>few|TRBD2|TRBJ2-1|TRBV20-1
CSARGTSGEINEQFF
TGCAGTGCTAGAGGGACTAGCGGGGAAATCAATGAGCAGTTCTTC
>.|TRBD2|TRBJ2-7|TRBV6-1
CASSKQGLASYEQYF
TGTGCCAGCAGCAAACAGGGACTAGCTTCCTACGAGCAGTACTTC
>few|TRBD1|TRBJ2-7|TRBV6-1
CAIGPRQGGSYEQYF
TGTGCCATCGGTCCACGACAGGGGGGCTCCTACGAGCAGTACTTC
>.|.|TRBJ1-1|TRBV12-3/TRBV12-4
CASRPRGGGTEAFF
TGTGCCAGCAGACCTCGGGGCGGGGGCACTGAAGCTTTCTTT
>many|.|TRBJ1-1|TRBV2
CASSEWEGSEAFF
TGTGCCAGCAGTGAATGGGAGGGATCCGAAGCTTTCTTT
>.|TRBD2|TRBJ2-3|TRBV6-2/TRBV6-3
CASSSASGSTDTQYF
TGTGCCAGCAGTTCAGCTAGCGGGAGCACAGATACGCAGTATTTT
>many|TRBD1|TRBJ2-6|TRBV15
CATSTGGSGANVLTF
TGTGCCACCAGCACAGGGGGCTCTGGGGCCAACGTCCTGACTTTC
>.|.|TRBJ1-1|TRBV7-2
CASRPEWNTEAFF
TGTGCCAGCAGACCGGAATGGAACACTGAAGCTTTCTTT
>.|.|TRBJ2-5|TRBV19
CASRGTTQETQYF
TGTGCCAGTAGGGGTACCACCCAAGAGACCCAGTACTTC
>many|TRBD2|TRBJ2-3|TRBV4-1
CASSQEWLLAGSTDTQYF
TGCGCCAGCAGCCAAGAGTGGCTACTAGCGGGGAGCACAGATACGCAGTATTTT
>few|.|TRBJ1-2|TRBV12-3/TRBV12-4
CASSLAGTNYGYTF
TGTGCCAGCAGTTTAGCAGGCACTAACTATGGCTACACCTTC
>.|TRBD2|TRBJ2-3|TRBV11-2
CASRTLAGAGDTQYF
TGTGCCAGCAGAACCTTAGCGGGAGCGGGAGATACGCAGTATTTT